Following are 9 T cell receptor beta chains from one sample sequenced in a study of blood T cell repertoires in COVID-19. TCRdb's table, derived via immunoSEQ multiplex PCR, lists solely in-frame clones and lacks some. The sample holds roughly 190,000 clones, around four fifths seen once. Sequenced: peripheral blood. The receptors come from a man aged 50 or older with active or convalescent COVID-19.

The chain joins TRBV7-3 to TRBJ1-1; possible D gene TRBD1, 6 bases. V lost 2 bases and J 1 base, leaving 11 bases between the germline ends. This CDR3 spans 15 amino acids. Germline assignment: CDR1 SGHTA and CDR2 FQGTGA. As DNA, the CDR3 is TGTGCCAGCAGCTTAGAAGGGGGATCGAACACTGAAGCTTTCTTT. This gives the protein CASSLEGGSNTEAFF.

This chain uses TRBV6-6 with TRBJ1-4, with D possibly TRBD1 on 5 matching bases. The CDR3 runs 14 residues. Germline V gene data show CDR1 as MNHNY and CDR2 as SVGAGI (reference sequence). V was trimmed by 5 bases and J by 8 bases, leaving 15 bases between them. CDR3 DNA sequence: TGTGCCAGCAGTCCTAGGGGTTCGGAGGAAAAACTGTTTTTT. Translating gives CASSPRGSEEKLFF.

The CDR3 sequence: CASSLTVVGNQPQHF. In DNA form, the CDR3 reads TGTGCCAGCAGTTTGACTGTGGTCGGCAATCAGCCCCAGCATTTT. The chain joins TRBV2 to TRBJ1-5; no definite D call. CDR3 size: 15 residues. Germline V CDR1 and CDR2: SNHLY, FYNNEI. Trimming stripped 5 bases from V and 2 bases from J, with 13 bases between.

This clone showed up just a few times. The chain has TRBV5-1 and TRBJ2-1; TRBD1 matches 7 bases. The germline V gene has CDR1 SGHRS and CDR2 YFSETQ. The CDR3 spans 14 residues. V trimming: 3 bases; J trimming: 5 bases; junction bases outside the gene matches: 5. CDR3: CASSWGTGDNEQFF. The DNA of the CDR3 is TGCGCCAGCAGCTGGGGTACAGGGGACAATGAGCAGTTCTTC.

This chain joins TRBV10-2 and TRBJ2-1; weak D call: TRBD1 (6 bases). Germline loops: CDR1 WSHSY, CDR2 SAAADI. The CDR3 loop spans 13 amino acids. V was trimmed by 7 bases and J by 1 base, leaving 8 bases between them. The CDR3 loop reads CASTTGSYNEQFF. In nucleotides, the CDR3 is TGCGCCAGCACAACAGGGTCCTACAATGAGCAGTTCTTC.

The rearrangement links TRBV4-3 to TRBJ1-1; tentatively, D is TRBD1 (5 bases). This CDR3 is built from 17 residues. V lost 0 bases and J lost 1, with 15 bases in between. Per the germline V gene, CDR1 is LGHNA and CDR2 is YSLEER. CDR3 sequence (DNA): TGCGCCAGCAGCCAAGATGATTGGGGGGAGGAGAACACTGAAGCTTTCTTT. Protein: CASSQDDWGEENTEAFF.

This clone was detected a few times. The genes are TRBV3-1 (or the pseudogene TRBV3-2) and TRBJ1-6; D is perhaps TRBD1 (5 bases). CDR1 is LGHDT and CDR2 is YNNKEL in the germline V gene (reference sequence). V was pared by 3 bases and J by 14 bases, with 17 bases between. The CDR3 length is 14 residues. Written as DNA, the CDR3 is TGTGCCAGCAGCCATCGGGGGACGGATCCAACCCTCCACTTT. It specifies CASSHRGTDPTLHF.

The rearrangement uses TRBV9 and TRBJ1-4; a weak D match, TRBD1 (6 bases). This CDR3 region has 15 residues. CDR1 SGDLS and CDR2 YYNGEE come from the germline V gene. V was clipped by 0 bases and J by 5 bases, with 11 bases between them. Written as DNA, the CDR3 is TGTGCCAGCAGCGTAGATCCAGGGGCAAATGAAAAACTGTTTTTT. Its translation is CASSVDPGANEKLFF.

J is TRBJ1-2 and V is TRBV11-2, with D unclear. The germline V gene has CDR1 SGHAT and CDR2 FQNNGV. CDR3 length equals 13 residues. V was pared by 1 base and J by 7 bases, with 10 bases between. CDR3 nucleotides: TGTGCCAGCAGCTTAGGCGTATTCGGTGGCTACACCTTC. Encoded protein: CASSLGVFGGYTF. The full variable domain, with the rest looked up from reference TRBV11-2 and TRBJ1-2, is EAGVAQSPRYKIIEKRQSVAFWCNPISGHATLYWYQQILGQGPKLLIQFQNNGVVDDSQLPKDRFSAERLKGVDSTLKIQPAKLEDSAVYLCASSLGVFGGYTFGSGTRLTVV.